The present T cell receptor (beta chain) was sequenced within a study of response to subunit inactivated influenza vaccine. This clonotype appeared a few times. What it binds is unknown. TCRdb fed the RT-PCR reads into MiXCR, producing one record per CDR3 protein. The sample has more than 200,000 distinct CDR3 sequences, approximately 12% seen once. This CDR3 is 13 amino acids long. Trimming cost V 7 bases and J 3 bases; bases outside gene matches: 8. Germline V lookup: CDR1 SQVTM, CDR2 ANQGSEA. Notes on the study in general: The authors suggested that every seasonal influenza vaccination recruits few new T cells.

Sample: non-naive T cells sorted from PBMCs, taken approximately 15 days before vaccination. The sequence came from a man in his forties or fifties who received an inactivated influenza vaccine. The chain couples TRBV29-1 to TRBJ1-2; 7 bases fit TRBD1. The CDR3 loop reads CSAALGTDYGYTF. The CDR3 region has the DNA TGCAGCGCTGCACTTGGGACAGACTATGGCTACACCTTC. The full variable domain, in which reference TRBV29-1 and TRBJ1-2 provide the parts outside the CDR3, is SAVISQKPSRDICQRGTSLTIQCQVDSQVTMMFWYRQQPGQSLTLIATANQGSEATYESGFVIDKFPISRPNLTFSTLTVSNMSPEDSSIYLCSAALGTDYGYTFGSGTRLTVV.